This T cell receptor (beta chain) comes out of a study of T cell responses to AZD1222 COVID-19 vaccine. Study summary: Pooling of second doses given at about 4 or about 12 weeks was done. Whole-study results and caveats: Spike regions recognized by vaccine-associated CD4 TCRs spanned the protein, led by 160-218 and 743-854.

The repertoire was sequenced with immunoSEQ multiplex PCR; TCRdb's copy has only in-frame clones and lacks some. The profile shows 55,000 to 80,000 clones, 84% of them singletons. Germline CDR1 is SGHDN and CDR2 is FVKESK. The CDR3 runs to 17 residues. Trimming pared 0 bases from V and 4 bases from J, leaving 19 bases between. Turning to this clone: Its antigen is currently unknown.

The sample consisted of peripheral blood, taken on day 0 of AZD1222 vaccination. The clonotype was recovered from an adult in good health. V and J are TRBV14 and TRBJ2-7, with D uncertain. CDR3 loop: CASSQEGAVGYLYEQYF. The CDR3 region has the DNA TGTGCCAGCAGCCAAGAAGGCGCGGTGGGCTATCTTTACGAGCAGTACTTC.